Listed below are T cell receptor beta chains from one sample, sequenced in a study of blood T cell repertoires in COVID-19. The table came from immunoSEQ multiplex PCR; TCRdb's copy has only in-frame clones and leaves some out. Of 300,000 to 400,000 clones in the sample, over 70% are singletons; the top ten hold over 4.5%. Sequenced input: PBMCs or T cells enriched from blood (not recorded which). The receptors were gathered from a man under 40 who had recovered from COVID-19. The CDR3 runs from the conserved cysteine through the conserved F or W. Fields, in order: V gene, J gene, D gene, clone size, CDR3 length, CDR3 protein, CDR3 DNA. A D gene is named only where the DNA matches it firmly. Part of the rows lack a size; the others show once, few, many or a class for expanded clones.

>TRBV30|TRBJ1-2|.|once|13
CAWSVVRDYGYTF
TGTGCCTGGAGTGTCGTCAGGGACTATGGCTACACCTTC
>TRBV10-3|TRBJ1-2|TRBD1|.|14
CAISESNRGYGYTF
TGTGCCATCAGTGAGTCGAACAGGGGGTATGGCTACACCTTC
>TRBV28|TRBJ1-6|.|.|14
CASSTGQPNSPLHF
TGTGCCAGCAGCACGGGACAACCTAATTCACCCCTCCACTTT
>TRBV7-2|TRBJ2-1|TRBD2|once|18
CASSLGLSSGGAFNEQFF
TGTGCCAGCAGCTTAGGCCTTTCGAGCGGGGGGGCCTTCAATGAGCAGTTCTTC
>TRBV19|TRBJ1-5|.|.|14
CASRPLQVHQPQHF
TGTGCCAGTCGACCGTTGCAGGTCCATCAGCCCCAGCATTTT
>TRBV18|TRBJ2-2|TRBD1|.|16
CASSPRDRPNTGELFF
TGTGCCAGCTCACCCCGGGACAGACCTAACACCGGGGAGCTGTTTTTT
>TRBV28|TRBJ1-4|.|.|17
CASSFMYKVTGGEKLFF
TGTGCCAGCAGTTTTATGTATAAAGTGACTGGCGGGGAAAAACTGTTTTTT
>TRBV6-5|TRBJ1-1|TRBD1|.|14
CASSYLTGEAEAFF
TGTGCCAGCAGTTACTTGACAGGGGAGGCTGAAGCTTTCTTT
>TRBV21-1|TRBJ2-1|.|.|12
CASSKVSYEQFF
TGTGCCAGCAGCAAAGTTAGCTATGAGCAGTTCTTC
>TRBV7-9|TRBJ1-6|.|.|13
CASSLVSNSPLHF
TGTGCCAGCAGCTTAGTCTCCAATTCACCCCTCCACTTT
>TRBV28|TRBJ1-6|.|.|17
CASNRQGLSGVNSPLHF
TGTGCCAGCAATCGGCAGGGGTTAAGTGGAGTCAATTCACCCCTCCACTTT
>TRBV7-9|TRBJ1-1|.|.|15
CASSLAGSRDTEAFF
TGTGCCAGCAGCTTAGCAGGGAGCCGGGACACTGAAGCTTTCTTT
>TRBV7-9|TRBJ2-2|.|.|15
CASSRQLTNTGELFF
TGTGCCAGCAGTCGACAGCTTACGAACACCGGGGAGCTGTTTTTT
>TRBV7-8|TRBJ2-5|TRBD1|.|16
CASSLAGTGFGETQYF
TGTGCCAGCAGCTTAGCCGGGACAGGGTTCGGTGAGACCCAGTACTTC
>TRBV18|TRBJ1-2|.|.|14
CASSPTGDGDGYTF
TGTGCCAGCTCACCAACGGGGGACGGGGATGGCTACACCTTC
>TRBV7-8|TRBJ2-2|.|.|19
CASSLWVPSDSANTGELFF
TGTGCCAGCAGCTTATGGGTTCCATCCGACAGTGCGAACACCGGGGAGCTGTTTTTT
>TRBV3-1/TRBV3-2|TRBJ2-7|.|.|16
CASSQGWKGGSYEQYF
TGTGCCAGCAGCCAAGGTTGGAAAGGGGGCTCCTACGAGCAGTACTTC
>TRBV30|TRBJ1-2|TRBD1|.|14
CAWSFEGTGYGYTF
TGTGCCTGGAGTTTCGAAGGGACAGGGTATGGCTACACCTTC
>TRBV27|TRBJ2-7|.|few|13
CASSRGGSYEQYF
TGTGCCAGCAGCAGGGGTGGGTCCTACGAGCAGTACTTC
>TRBV6-1|TRBJ2-5|.|once|14
CASSEAPQQETQYF
TGTGCCAGCAGTGAAGCCCCCCAGCAAGAGACCCAGTACTTC
>TRBV29-1|TRBJ2-7|TRBD1|.|13
CSVRQGVSYEQYF
TGCAGCGTTAGACAGGGGGTATCCTACGAGCAGTACTTC
>TRBV2|TRBJ1-5|.|.|15
CASSERQGSGQPQHF
TGTGCCAGCAGTGAAAGGCAGGGTAGTGGGCAGCCCCAGCATTTT
>TRBV5-1|TRBJ1-4|TRBD1|once|16
CASSFRPGQINEKLFF
TGCGCCAGCAGCTTTCGGCCGGGACAGATTAATGAAAAACTGTTTTTT
>TRBV4-1|TRBJ2-6|.|few|16
CASSQQTGTGANVLTF
TGCGCCAGCAGCCAACAGACAGGAACTGGGGCCAACGTCCTGACTTTC
>TRBV5-6|TRBJ2-7|.|.|13
CASSLATGIEQYF
TGTGCCAGCAGCTTGGCGACGGGAATTGAGCAGTACTTC
>TRBV4-1|TRBJ2-3|TRBD2|.|15
CASSQVGLGADTQYF
TGCGCCAGCAGCCAAGTGGGACTAGGCGCAGATACGCAGTATTTT
>TRBV21-1|TRBJ1-4|.|few|14
CASSSPGTNEKLFF
TGTGCCAGCAGCTCCCCCGGGACTAATGAAAAACTGTTTTTT
>TRBV10-3|TRBJ2-1|TRBD1|.|16
CAISDRTGKTYNEQFF
TGTGCCATCAGTGACAGGACAGGGAAAACCTACAATGAGCAGTTCTTC
>TRBV27|TRBJ2-3|TRBD2|.|16
CASSQSPTSGLDTQYF
TGTGCCAGCAGTCAGTCCCCCACTAGCGGCTTAGATACGCAGTATTTT
>TRBV11-2|TRBJ2-7|.|.|15
CASSISQDSYYEQYF
TGTGCCAGCAGCATATCCCAGGACAGCTACTACGAGCAGTACTTC
>TRBV7-9|TRBJ2-3|TRBD1|.|15
CASSSGQGGTDTQYF
TGTGCCAGCAGCTCGGGACAGGGAGGCACAGATACGCAGTATTTT
>TRBV15|TRBJ2-6|.|once|16
CATSPLVDSGANVLTF
TGTGCCACCAGCCCCCTGGTAGATTCTGGGGCCAACGTCCTGACTTTC
>TRBV7-3|TRBJ2-7|.|.|16
CASSLKKRENSYEQYF
TGTGCCAGCAGCTTAAAGAAAAGGGAGAACTCCTACGAGCAGTACTTC
>TRBV6-1|TRBJ1-3|.|.|13
CASSEGTGNTIYF
TGTGCCAGCAGTGAAGGTACAGGAAACACCATATATTTT
>TRBV5-1|TRBJ1-5|TRBD1|.|17
CASSPSGSGGAGQPQHF
TGCGCCAGCAGCCCCTCTGGGTCAGGGGGCGCAGGACAGCCCCAGCATTTT
>TRBV19|TRBJ1-2|.|.|12
CASSPRGAGYTF
TGTGCCAGTAGTCCCAGGGGTGCTGGCTACACCTTC
>TRBV30|TRBJ1-2|.|once|16
CAWSGVRQGWNYGYTF
TGTGCCTGGAGTGGAGTCAGGCAGGGCTGGAACTATGGCTACACCTTC
>TRBV11-2|TRBJ1-5|.|.|16
CASSLGTGDGGQPQHF
TGTGCCAGCAGCTTAGGTACAGGAGACGGTGGTCAGCCCCAGCATTTT
>TRBV3-1/TRBV3-2|TRBJ1-3|.|.|17
CASSQPRSLFSGNTIYF
TGTGCCAGCAGCCAACCTAGATCGCTTTTCTCTGGAAACACCATATATTTT
>TRBV11-2|TRBJ1-6|TRBD1|.|15
CASSLGDRKNSPLHF
TGTGCCAGCAGCTTAGGGGACAGAAAAAATTCACCCCTCCACTTT
>TRBV6-1|TRBJ2-7|.|once|13
CASSDGLGYEQYF
TGTGCCAGCAGTGATGGACTGGGCTACGAGCAGTACTTC
>TRBV6-5|TRBJ2-7|.|.|13
CATMEGLRDEQYF
TGTGCCACGATGGAGGGTTTAAGGGACGAGCAGTACTTC
>TRBV28|TRBJ2-2|.|.|15
CASSSGTKNTGELFF
TGTGCCAGCAGTTCCGGGACAAAGAACACCGGGGAGCTGTTTTTT
>TRBV18|TRBJ1-2|.|.|15
CASSPRDKTNYGYTF
TGTGCCAGCTCACCACGGGACAAGACTAACTATGGCTACACCTTC
>TRBV19|TRBJ1-6|.|.|15
CASSIAGQGNSPLHF
TGTGCCAGTAGTATCGCTGGGCAGGGGAATTCACCCCTCCACTTT
>TRBV7-2|TRBJ1-6|TRBD1|.|14
CASSPQGAGSPLHF
TGTGCCAGCAGCCCGCAGGGGGCAGGTTCACCCCTCCACTTT
>TRBV12-3/TRBV12-4|TRBJ1-1|.|once|12
CASSLGQVLAFF
TGTGCCAGCAGTTTAGGGCAGGTCTTGGCTTTCTTT
>TRBV7-9|TRBJ1-2|.|once|14
CASSLGGSGYGYTF
TGTGCCAGCAGCTTAGGAGGGAGTGGCTATGGCTACACCTTC
>TRBV2|TRBJ2-3|.|.|15
CASSAGTHSTDTQYF
TGTGCCAGCAGTGCCGGGACACACAGCACAGATACGCAGTATTTT
>TRBV3-1/TRBV3-2|TRBJ2-1|TRBD2|.|20
CASSQEVGSRAGGLYNEQFF
TGTGCCAGCAGCCAAGAAGTTGGATCCCGAGCGGGGGGTCTTTACAATGAGCAGTTCTTC
>TRBV7-3|TRBJ2-5|TRBD1|.|15
CASSLIAGGIETQYF
TGTGCCAGCAGCTTAATAGCAGGGGGCATCGAGACCCAGTACTTC
>TRBV3-1/TRBV3-2|TRBJ1-5|TRBD1|.|14
CASSRDRGKGPQHF
TGTGCCAGCAGCCGGGACAGGGGCAAAGGGCCCCAGCATTTT
>TRBV5-1|TRBJ1-6|TRBD1|.|14
CASSLRQGNSPLHF
TGCGCCAGCAGCTTGAGACAGGGGAATTCACCCCTCCACTTT
>TRBV21-1|TRBJ2-1|.|once|19
CASSKALTDRVKSYNEQFF
TGTGCCAGCAGCAAAGCGCTTACGGACAGGGTGAAAAGCTACAATGAGCAGTTCTTC
>TRBV5-1|TRBJ2-2|TRBD1|few|16
CASSLGTGRYTGELFF
TGCGCCAGCAGCTTGGGGACAGGGAGGTACACCGGGGAGCTGTTTTTT
>TRBV3-1/TRBV3-2|TRBJ2-7|.|.|15
CASSPPPGLSYEQYF
TGTGCCAGCAGCCCCCCCCCGGGACTGTCCTACGAGCAGTACTTC
>TRBV28|TRBJ2-7|TRBD1|.|15
CASSTRTGFSYEQYF
TGTGCCAGCAGTACTAGGACAGGTTTTTCCTACGAGCAGTACTTC
>TRBV15|TRBJ2-7|.|.|15
CATSRDSTEIYEQYF
TGTGCCACCAGCAGAGATTCGACAGAGATATACGAGCAGTACTTC
>TRBV3-1/TRBV3-2|TRBJ2-1|TRBD1|.|16
CASSSSRGQTYNEQFF
TGTGCCAGCAGCTCCAGCAGGGGGCAGACCTACAATGAGCAGTTCTTC